This T cell receptor (beta chain) emerged from a study of blood T cells in healthy people across ages. The CDR3 totals 12 residues. V lost 3 bases and J 8 bases, leaving 5 bases between the germline ends. Germline V gene data show CDR1 as LNHNV and CDR2 as YYDKDF (reference sequence). The authors ran a second PCR of roughly 7 to 11 cycles using a sample-barcoded 5' primer and a J-beta primer mix. Via MiXCR, TCRdb re-called the 5' RACE reads, giving one row per CDR3 protein. The sample lists approximately 800,000 distinct CDR3 sequences; around a quarter were seen once. Study results and caveats: Both higher diversity and more naive CD4+ cells marked long-lived donors when set against aged donors. Age advanced and TCR beta diversity per million T cells fell, roughly linearly.

Comment on this clonotype: Its antigen is not identified.

This same sample was also part of a study on T cells of mothers and their children.

Sequencing was carried out using blood. The rearrangement uses TRBV15 and TRBJ1-6; D ambiguous. The clonotype comes from a boy under 18 in good health. The CDR3 coding sequence is TGTGCCACCAGCAGTTATGATTCACCCCTCCACTTT. Amino acids: CATSSYDSPLHF.